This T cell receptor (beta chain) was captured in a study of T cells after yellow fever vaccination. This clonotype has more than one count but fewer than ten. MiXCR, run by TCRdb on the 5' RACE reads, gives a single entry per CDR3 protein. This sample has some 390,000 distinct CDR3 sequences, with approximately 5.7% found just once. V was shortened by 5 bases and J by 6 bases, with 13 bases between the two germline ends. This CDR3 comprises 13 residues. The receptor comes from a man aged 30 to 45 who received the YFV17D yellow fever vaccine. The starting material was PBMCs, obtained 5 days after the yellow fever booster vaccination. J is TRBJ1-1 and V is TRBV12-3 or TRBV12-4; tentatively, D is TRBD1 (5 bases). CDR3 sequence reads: CASSVGADAEAFF. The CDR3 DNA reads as TGTGCCAGCAGTGTAGGGGCGGACGCTGAAGCTTTCTTT.